This TCR beta chain was retrieved from a study of blood T cell repertoires in COVID-19. Study at large: The origin of the acute and convalescent COVID-19 samples was the United States, Italy and Spain. Sources were T cells, B-cell-depleted T cells, or PBMCs; the material itself was cDNA or gDNA.

Researchers sorted participants into cohorts using their self-reported clinical history. From germline, CDR1 is MGHRA and CDR2 YSYEKL. Trimming removed 1 base from V and 6 bases from J, with 25 bases in between. This CDR3 has 19 amino acids. Original processing notes: The authors estimated nucleated cell counts from reference gene primer amplification. The table came from immunoSEQ multiplex PCR; TCRdb's copy has only in-frame clones and leaves some out. V, J and clone size are taken as reported in that table, and D and trimming were inferred from the DNA itself. The data hold 200,000 to 250,000 clones, with approximately 86% observed a single time.

The gene calls are TRBV4-1 and TRBJ1-5; D gene uncertain. The specimen was PBMCs or T cells enriched from blood (not recorded which). The receptor's source is a woman aged 35 to 49 with acute COVID-19. The chain's CDR3 is CASSQGRGGSSEVSQPQHF. The DNA for the CDR3 is TGCGCCAGCAGCCAAGGCCGGGGTGGGAGCTCAGAGGTGAGTCAGCCCCAGCATTTT.